The 2 T cell receptor beta chains below were found in one sample sequenced in a study of blood T cells in healthy people across ages. Together with a sample-barcoded 5' primer, a J-beta primer mix was included in a second PCR lasting roughly 7 to 11 cycles. TCRdb processed the 5' RACE reads anew with MiXCR; each CDR3 protein has one entry. The profile covers fewer than 1,200,000 distinct CDR3 sequences, with 20% to 25% appearing a single time and around 0.75% taken by the ten largest. These same records also appear under a second study, on T cells of mothers and their children.

The sequencing input was blood. These receptors were obtained from a girl aged 2 to 9 in good health.

This clonotype was observed once. This CDR3 is CASSTGLEGNEQFF. The DNA of the CDR3 is TGTGCCAGCAGCACCGGACTAGAAGGTAATGAGCAGTTCTTC. The chain joins TRBV7-9 to TRBJ2-1; 7 bases match TRBD2. V was pared by 5 bases and J by 7 bases, with 8 bases of the junction left unmatched. CDR3 length: 14 residues. Germline CDR1 is SEHNR and CDR2 is FQNEAQ (reference sequence).

This clonotype showed up many times. The chain uses TRBV28 and TRBJ2-4; D may be TRBD1 (5 bases). The ends were cut back, 8 bases at V and 2 bases at J, with 10 bases in the middle. The V gene's germline CDR1 is MDHEN and CDR2 SYDVKM. The CDR3 runs 13 residues. In nucleotides, the CDR3 is TGTGCCAGCGGCCCAGGGTCCAAAAACATTCAGTACTTC. The encoded protein is CASGPGSKNIQYF. The whole variable domain, remainder taken from reference TRBV28 and TRBJ2-4, is DVKVTQSSRYLVKRTGEKVFLECVQDMDHENMFWYRQDPGLGLRLIYFSYDVKMKEKGDIPEGYSVSREKKERFSLILESASTNQTSMYLCASGPGSKNIQYFGAGTRLSVL.